These T cell receptor beta chains were read from a single sample in a study of identical twins. TCRdb re-analysed the 5' RACE reads in MiXCR, keeping a single row per CDR3 protein. The repertoire has around 100,000 distinct CDR3 sequences, about 6% of them found once; the top ten carry 9.5% to 15%. The sample comprised memory T cells sorted from blood. Source of these receptors: a woman in her forties or fifties in good health. Both conserved end residues are part of each CDR3. The D gene is left open where the match is weak. Rows give clone size only sometimes, using once, few, many, or a class for an expanded clone.

D,V,size,J,CDR3,DNA
.,TRBV7-2,many,TRBJ2-5,CASSLGAAQETQYF,TGTGCCAGCAGCTTAGGCGCAGCCCAAGAGACCCAGTACTTC
.,TRBV11-2,many,TRBJ2-5,CASSLDNQERGETQYF,TGTGCCAGCAGCTTAGACAATCAGGAGCGAGGAGAGACCCAGTACTTC
.,TRBV24-1,many,TRBJ2-3,CATSDLAGSDTQYF,TGTGCCACCAGTGATTTGGCGGGGTCAGATACGCAGTATTTT
.,TRBV6-6,.,TRBJ1-4,CASSKPGNNEKLFF,TGTGCCAGCTCGAAACCGGGAAATAATGAAAAACTGTTTTTT
.,TRBV11-2,few,TRBJ2-1,CASSVPGLYNEQFF,TGTGCCAGCAGCGTACCGGGGCTATACAATGAGCAGTTCTTC
.,TRBV10-3,many,TRBJ2-3,CAISELRVSATDTQYF,TGTGCCATCAGTGAGTTGAGGGTCTCAGCGACAGATACGCAGTATTTT
.,TRBV12-3/TRBV12-4,many,TRBJ2-3,CASSLVARTDTQYF,TGTGCCAGCAGTTTAGTGGCCCGCACAGATACGCAGTATTTT
TRBD1,TRBV14,many,TRBJ2-1,CASSRQGVGDEQFF,TGTGCCAGCAGCCGACAGGGGGTCGGAGATGAGCAGTTCTTC
.,TRBV24-1,many,TRBJ2-1,CATSDFTRKNSNNEQFF,TGTGCCACCAGTGATTTTACGAGGAAAAACTCTAACAATGAGCAGTTCTTC
TRBD1,TRBV6-5,many,TRBJ1-6,CASSYGTGGPSPLHF,TGTGCCAGCAGTTACGGGACAGGGGGCCCTTCACCCCTCCACTTT
.,TRBV6-4,few,TRBJ2-1,CASSEGVGGAGDNEQFF,TGTGCCAGCAGTGAGGGAGTAGGGGGCGCGGGAGACAATGAGCAGTTCTTC
TRBD2,TRBV4-1,many,TRBJ2-3,CASSQGDYADTQYF,TGCGCCAGCAGCCAAGGGGACTATGCAGATACGCAGTATTTT
.,TRBV4-1,.,TRBJ2-1,CASSQFQENEQFF,TGCGCCAGCAGCCAATTTCAGGAGAATGAGCAGTTCTTC
.,TRBV6-1,many,TRBJ2-6,CASSRGTGANVLTF,TGTGCCAGCTCAAGGGGGACTGGGGCCAACGTCCTGACTTTC
.,TRBV20-1,many,TRBJ1-4,CSAEGTNEKLFF,TGCAGTGCGGAAGGAACTAATGAAAAACTGTTTTTT
TRBD2,TRBV30,many,TRBJ2-3,CAWSRSGGADTQYF,TGTGCCTGGAGTAGGTCGGGGGGAGCAGATACGCAGTATTTT
.,TRBV27,.,TRBJ2-6,CASSSDGPSSGANVLTF,TGTGCCAGCAGTTCCGACGGCCCCAGCTCTGGGGCCAACGTCCTGACTTTC
.,TRBV7-9,.,TRBJ2-5,CASSPRGSDSHQETQYF,TGTGCCAGCAGCCCCAGAGGGTCTGACAGCCACCAAGAGACCCAGTACTTC
.,TRBV28,.,TRBJ1-5,CASSPPGQPQHF,TGTGCCAGCAGCCCCCCGGGTCAGCCCCAGCATTTT
TRBD2,TRBV6-2/TRBV6-3,many,TRBJ2-1,CASSHTSGKNEQFF,TGTGCCAGCAGCCACACTAGCGGCAAAAATGAGCAGTTCTTC
.,TRBV4-1,few,TRBJ2-4,CASSQEYRQTKNIQYF,TGCGCCAGCAGCCAAGAGTATAGGCAGACCAAAAACATTCAGTACTTC
.,TRBV5-1,many,TRBJ2-2,CASSSAPNTGELFF,TGCGCCAGCAGCTCTGCACCGAACACCGGGGAGCTGTTTTTT
.,TRBV5-1,.,TRBJ2-2,CASSDQGNTGELFF,TGCGCCAGCAGTGATCAGGGAAACACCGGGGAGCTGTTTTTT
.,TRBV7-2,many,TRBJ1-5,CASSLAGGRQPQHF,TGTGCCAGCAGCTTAGCTGGTGGTAGGCAGCCCCAGCATTTT
TRBD2,TRBV3-1,.,TRBJ2-7,CASSDGLADYYEQYF,TGTGCCAGCAGCGATGGACTAGCGGACTACTACGAGCAGTACTTC
TRBD2,TRBV7-9,many,TRBJ2-1,CASSTSGYSYNEQFF,TGTGCCAGCAGCACTAGCGGATACTCCTACAATGAGCAGTTCTTC
.,TRBV12-5,few,TRBJ2-3,CASSKVDTQYF,TGTGCTAGTTCTAAGGTAGATACGCAGTATTTT
.,TRBV10-3,many,TRBJ2-1,CAISERAGEQFF,TGTGCCATCAGTGAAAGGGCCGGTGAGCAGTTCTTC
TRBD2,TRBV3-1,.,TRBJ2-1,CASSQGTSGSNEQFF,TGTGCCAGCAGCCAAGGGACTAGCGGTAGCAATGAGCAGTTCTTC
.,TRBV5-1,many,TRBJ1-5,CASSSDPGDQPQHF,TGCGCCAGCAGCTCGGACCCCGGGGATCAGCCCCAGCATTTT
TRBD2,TRBV5-1,many,TRBJ2-5,CASSRGIGNSGRGETQYF,TGCGCCAGCAGCCGCGGCATAGGGAATAGCGGGAGAGGAGAGACCCAGTACTTC
.,TRBV14,.,TRBJ2-2,CASSQDIGQLGSGELFF,TGTGCCAGCAGCCAAGATATAGGGCAGTTGGGTTCCGGGGAGCTGTTTTTT
TRBD2,TRBV20-1,many,TRBJ2-1,CSAARASGRDEQFF,TGCAGTGCCGCTCGGGCTAGCGGGAGGGATGAGCAGTTCTTC
.,TRBV19,.,TRBJ2-7,CASSTQWRSSYEQYF,TGTGCCAGTAGCACCCAGTGGCGGAGCTCCTACGAGCAGTACTTC
.,TRBV4-1,many,TRBJ2-1,CASSQGSGYNEQFF,TGCGCCAGCAGCCAAGGTTCTGGGTACAATGAGCAGTTCTTC
TRBD1,TRBV12-3/TRBV12-4,many,TRBJ1-1,CASSLDRGVGAFF,TGTGCCAGCAGCCTAGACAGGGGAGTTGGGGCTTTCTTT
.,TRBV4-1,many,TRBJ1-5,CASRDVGRNQPQHF,TGCGCCAGCAGAGACGTCGGACGGAATCAGCCCCAGCATTTT
.,TRBV28,many,TRBJ2-1,CASTERGIEQFF,TGTGCCAGCACCGAAAGAGGGATCGAGCAGTTCTTC
.,TRBV7-9,many,TRBJ2-3,CASSSPVGTDTQYF,TGTGCCAGCAGCTCCCCGGTTGGCACAGATACGCAGTATTTT
.,TRBV2,.,TRBJ2-1,CASSVRNEQFF,TGTGCCAGCAGTGTGAGGAATGAGCAGTTCTTC
.,TRBV20-1,many,TRBJ1-1,CSGRLGTEAFF,TGCAGTGGCAGACTGGGCACTGAAGCTTTCTTT
.,TRBV7-2,.,TRBJ2-5,CASSEGRETQYF,TGTGCCAGCAGTGAGGGTCGGGAGACCCAGTACTTC
.,TRBV30,many,TRBJ1-1,CAWSVVGGGTEAFF,TGTGCCTGGAGTGTGGTAGGGGGTGGTACTGAAGCTTTCTTT
TRBD2,TRBV19,.,TRBJ2-7,CASKAGGGLYEQYF,TGTGCCAGTAAGGCCGGGGGGGGACTCTACGAGCAGTACTTC
.,TRBV5-1,many,TRBJ1-2,CASSLGDFNYGYTF,TGCGCCAGCAGCTTGGGCGACTTTAACTATGGCTACACCTTC
.,TRBV12-3/TRBV12-4,.,TRBJ2-5,CASSFDSTETQYF,TGTGCCAGCAGTTTCGACAGTACGGAGACCCAGTACTTC
TRBD2,TRBV20-1,.,TRBJ2-5,CSANARGGNKETQYF,TGCAGTGCTAACGCAAGGGGAGGGAACAAAGAGACCCAGTACTTC
.,TRBV11-2,many,TRBJ2-6,CASTRDRSGANVLTF,TGTGCCAGCACCAGAGACCGCTCTGGGGCCAACGTCCTGACTTTC
TRBD2,TRBV20-1,few,TRBJ2-5,CSAHPGGGEETQYF,TGCAGTGCCCATCCGGGGGGTGGCGAAGAGACCCAGTACTTC
.,TRBV29-1,many,TRBJ2-2,CSVVGVAGLVTGELFF,TGCAGCGTTGTTGGGGTCGCGGGTCTGGTCACCGGGGAGCTGTTTTTT
TRBD2,TRBV20-1,.,TRBJ2-1,CSASRGRVEQFF,TGCAGTGCTAGTAGAGGGAGGGTTGAGCAGTTCTTC
TRBD1,TRBV7-6,many,TRBJ2-5,CASSSQRARQGKETQYF,TGTGCCAGCAGCTCCCAACGCGCGAGACAGGGTAAAGAGACCCAGTACTTC
.,TRBV20-1,many,TRBJ1-2,CSASVPPARLGYTF,TGCAGTGCTAGTGTTCCCCCGGCCCGGCTTGGTTACACCTTC
.,TRBV7-2,few,TRBJ2-7,CASSTQRAYEQYF,TGTGCCAGTAGCACCCAGCGGGCCTACGAGCAGTACTTC